The sample holds one count of the clone carrying this T cell receptor beta chain. Authors' processing steps: Reference gene primer amplification in the assay estimated nucleated cell counts. Libraries were prepared by immunoSEQ multiplex PCR; TCRdb keeps only in-frame clonotypes and omits some of them. Clone size and the V and J calls come from that table; the DNA yielded D and trimming. The sample records 150,000 to 200,000 clones, approximately 81% being singletons. The length of the CDR3 is 14 residues. V lost 0 bases, J lost 0 bases, and 6 bases lay in between. Germline V gene sequence: CDR1 SGHNT, CDR2 YYREEE (reference sequence). This specimen belongs to a study of blood T cell repertoires in COVID-19. As for the study in general: Italy, Spain and the United States were the sources of the convalescent and acute COVID-19 samples. T cells, B-cell-depleted T cells, or PBMCs supplied cDNA or gDNA.

The material sequenced was peripheral blood. The receptor's source is a human donor with acute or convalescent COVID-19. The donor label of this sample is uncertain. The rearrangement joins TRBV5-4 to TRBJ2-5; D is unresolved. CDR3 DNA: TGTGCCAGCAGCTTGGGAGTAAACCAAGAGACCCAGTACTTC. It yields the protein CASSLGVNQETQYF.